This TCR beta chain was identified in a study of OX40 agonist ivuxolimab in advanced cancers. At the level of the study: Every patient in dose escalation had hepatocellular carcinoma, melanoma, renal cell or head and neck cancer.

Only in-frame clones appear in the TCRdb table, and some are missing; sequencing was by immunoSEQ multiplex PCR. The sample includes 65,000 to 80,000 clones, over 80% of them seen just once. CDR3 length: 15 amino acids. Per the germline V gene, CDR1 is MNHEY and CDR2 is SMNVEV (reference sequence). Trimming took 3 bases from V and 2 from J; bases not matched to a gene: 4. Regarding the study as a whole: The average count of expanded clones was higher among CD8+ T cells than among CD4+. At 0.1 to 3.0 mg/kg and by week 6, CD4+ and CD8+ T cells in the blood had expanded clonally.

Remarks on this clone: As yet, its antigen is unknown.

The sequences come from CD4+ or CD8+ T cells sorted from blood, collected in a trial of the OX40 agonist ivuxolimab. The V and J genes are TRBV27 and TRBJ2-1; TRBD1 agrees at 7 bases. The clonotype comes from an adult with an advanced solid tumor such as melanoma, head and neck, liver or kidney cancer. The CDR3, as DNA: TGTGCCAGCAGTTTTGGGCAGGGGGCCTACAATGAGCAGTTCTTC. It specifies CASSFGQGAYNEQFF.